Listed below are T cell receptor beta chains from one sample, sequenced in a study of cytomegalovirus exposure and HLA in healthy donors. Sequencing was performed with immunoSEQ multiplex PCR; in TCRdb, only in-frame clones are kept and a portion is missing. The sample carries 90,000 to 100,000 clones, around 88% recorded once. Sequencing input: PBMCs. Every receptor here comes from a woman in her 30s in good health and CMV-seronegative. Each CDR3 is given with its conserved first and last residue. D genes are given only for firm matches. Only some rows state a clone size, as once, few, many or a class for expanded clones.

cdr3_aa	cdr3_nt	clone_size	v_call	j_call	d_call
CASSPSSRGSYEQYF	TGTGCCAGCAGCCCGTCCTCCCGGGGTTCCTACGAGCAGTACTTC	once	TRBV7-2	TRBJ2-7	.
CASRVGQGVDEQFF	TGCGCCAGCAGAGTGGGACAGGGGGTCGATGAGCAGTTCTTC	.	TRBV5-1	TRBJ2-1	TRBD1
CASSPPRGDTEAFF	TGTGCCAGCTCACCCCCTCGCGGGGACACTGAAGCTTTCTTT	.	TRBV18	TRBJ1-1	.
CASSFWTEPANTGELFF	TGTGCCAGCAGTTTTTGGACAGAGCCTGCGAACACCGGGGAGCTGTTTTTT	.	TRBV27	TRBJ2-2	.
CASSLDWFETQYF	TGTGCCAGCAGCTTAGACTGGTTCGAGACCCAGTACTTC	.	TRBV9	TRBJ2-5	.
CASSKGDYGYTF	TGTGCCAGCAGCAAAGGGGACTATGGCTACACCTTC	.	TRBV7-2	TRBJ1-2	.
CASSFSTTNYGYTF	TGTGCCAGCAGCTTTTCGACAACTAACTATGGCTACACCTTC	.	TRBV7-8	TRBJ1-2	.
CSVEESGGCTEAFF	TGCAGCGTTGAAGAGTCGGGGGGGTGCACTGAAGCTTTCTTT	.	TRBV29-1	TRBJ1-1	.
CASSFGASGVHYGYTF	TGTGCCAGCAGCTTTGGCGCGTCAGGGGTGCACTATGGCTACACCTTC	once	TRBV7-8	TRBJ1-2	.
CASSLGGQGAYEQYF	TGTGCCAGCAGCTTAGGTGGACAGGGGGCGTACGAGCAGTACTTC	.	TRBV7-3	TRBJ2-7	TRBD1
CASSLQGTSTDTQYF	TGTGCCAGCAGTTTACAGGGTACGAGCACAGATACGCAGTATTTT	.	TRBV28	TRBJ2-3	.
CASSVWDRAYTGELFF	TGTGCCAGCAGCGTATGGGACAGAGCATACACCGGGGAGCTGTTTTTT	.	TRBV9	TRBJ2-2	TRBD1
CASSGRGYEQYF	TGTGCCAGCAGTGGACGGGGCTACGAGCAGTACTTC	.	TRBV2	TRBJ2-7	.
CASSRGTFSTDTQYF	TGCGCCAGCAGCCGAGGGACTTTTAGCACAGATACGCAGTATTTT	.	TRBV4-1	TRBJ2-3	.
CASTGQGYGSSYEQYF	TGTGCCAGCACGGGACAGGGTTACGGAAGCTCCTACGAGCAGTACTTC	.	TRBV28	TRBJ2-7	TRBD1
CASSEGPGGRETQYF	TGTGCCAGCAGCGAGGGGCCGGGAGGTCGGGAGACCCAGTACTTC	.	TRBV9	TRBJ2-5	TRBD2
CSVNRLYEQFF	TGCAGTGTGAACAGGCTTTATGAGCAGTTCTTC	.	TRBV20-1	TRBJ2-1	.
CVHSPGADTQYF	TGTGTCCACAGCCCAGGGGCAGATACGCAGTATTTT	.	TRBV7-9	TRBJ2-3	.
CASSEYFGRAETQYF	TGCGCCAGCAGTGAGTATTTCGGGAGGGCGGAGACCCAGTACTTC	.	TRBV10-1	TRBJ2-5	TRBD2
CASSLRGTEKLFF	TGTGCCAGCAGTTTAAGGGGTACTGAAAAACTGTTTTTT	.	TRBV27	TRBJ1-4	.
CASSRGGSGAYEQYF	TGCGCCAGCAGTCGGGGGGGTAGCGGGGCCTACGAGCAGTACTTC	once	TRBV4-1	TRBJ2-7	TRBD2
CASSRRQTGNTEAFF	TGTGCCAGCAGCCGAAGACAAACTGGGAACACTGAAGCTTTCTTT	few	TRBV28	TRBJ1-1	.
CASSLSPAEAFF	TGTGCCAGCAGCTTATCCCCGGCTGAAGCTTTCTTT	.	TRBV5-6	TRBJ1-1	.
CASSPKSGVNQPQHF	TGTGCCAGCAGCCCTAAGTCCGGGGTAAATCAGCCCCAGCATTTT	.	TRBV9	TRBJ1-5	.
CASSRVEASQETQYF	TGCGCCAGCAGCCGCGTGGAAGCGAGCCAAGAGACCCAGTACTTC	.	TRBV4-1	TRBJ2-5	.
CAISERGQGYTEAFF	TGTGCCATCAGTGAGAGGGGGCAGGGCTACACTGAAGCTTTCTTT	.	TRBV10-3	TRBJ1-1	TRBD1
CSVGRGYTEAFF	TGCAGCGTCGGGAGGGGTTACACTGAAGCTTTCTTT	.	TRBV29-1	TRBJ1-1	.
CASSPRTGDGYTF	TGTGCCAGCAGTCCCCGGACAGGGGATGGCTACACCTTC	.	TRBV6-5	TRBJ1-2	TRBD1
CASRPGLARYNEQFF	TGTGCCAGCAGACCAGGACTAGCGCGGTACAATGAGCAGTTCTTC	.	TRBV28	TRBJ2-1	TRBD2
CASSSSSRGKTQYF	TGTGCCAGCAGTTCTTCTAGCAGGGGGAAGACCCAGTACTTC	.	TRBV27	TRBJ2-5	TRBD1
CASSPVGLAGGLTKNIQYF	TGCGCCAGCAGCCCCGTAGGACTAGCGGGGGGTTTAACCAAAAACATTCAGTACTTC	.	TRBV5-1	TRBJ2-4	TRBD2
CASSTGLAASRGELFF	TGTGCCAGCAGCACGGGACTAGCGGCGTCACGGGGGGAGCTGTTTTTT	.	TRBV5-4	TRBJ2-2	TRBD2
CATSLGSMNTEAFF	TGTGCCACCAGCTTGGGCAGTATGAACACTGAAGCTTTCTTT	.	TRBV15	TRBJ1-1	.
CASSSRTSGYTF	TGTGCCAGCAGCTCACGGACAAGTGGCTACACCTTC	.	TRBV11-3	TRBJ1-2	.
CASSQATGSGDWVSPLHF	TGCGCCAGCAGCCAAGCCACAGGCTCGGGAGATTGGGTTTCACCCCTCCACTTT	.	TRBV4-1	TRBJ1-6	.
CASSYSRETQYF	TGTGCCAGCAGTTACTCCCGTGAGACCCAGTACTTC	.	TRBV6-5	TRBJ2-5	.
CATSIHNYEQYF	TGTGCCACCAGCATACATAACTACGAGCAGTACTTC	.	TRBV15	TRBJ2-7	.
CAIQRGGATGDTEAFF	TGTGCCATCCAGCGGGGGGGCGCGACAGGGGACACTGAAGCTTTCTTT	.	TRBV5-4	TRBJ1-1	TRBD1
CASSPGRESTDTQYF	TGTGCCAGCAGCCCCGGGCGGGAAAGCACAGATACGCAGTATTTT	.	TRBV11-3	TRBJ2-3	.
CASSSFGTDTQYF	TGTGCCAGCAGCTCTTTCGGCACAGATACGCAGTATTTT	.	TRBV5-4	TRBJ2-3	.
CASSTSSGGAVDTQYF	TGTGCCAGCAGCACTTCTAGCGGGGGGGCCGTAGATACGCAGTATTTT	.	TRBV9	TRBJ2-3	TRBD2
CASSSLDSHEQYF	TGTGCCAGCAGCTCACTGGACAGTCACGAGCAGTACTTC	.	TRBV5-6	TRBJ2-7	.
CARLYNGYTF	TGTGCCAGACTATACAATGGCTACACCTTC	.	TRBV27	TRBJ1-2	.